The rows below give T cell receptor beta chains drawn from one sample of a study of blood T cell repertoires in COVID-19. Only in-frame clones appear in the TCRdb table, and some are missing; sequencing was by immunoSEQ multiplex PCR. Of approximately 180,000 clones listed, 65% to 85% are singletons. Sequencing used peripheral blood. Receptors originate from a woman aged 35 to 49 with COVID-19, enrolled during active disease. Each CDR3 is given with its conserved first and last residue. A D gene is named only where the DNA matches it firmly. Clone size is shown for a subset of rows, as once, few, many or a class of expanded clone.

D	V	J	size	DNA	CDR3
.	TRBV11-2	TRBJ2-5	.	TGTGCCAGCAGCTTCTTGGTAGAGGTAATCCAAGAGACCCAGTACTTC	CASSFLVEVIQETQYF
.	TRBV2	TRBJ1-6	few	TGTGCCAGCAGTGCCCCTGGGGCTCCACCCCTCCACTTT	CASSAPGAPPLHF
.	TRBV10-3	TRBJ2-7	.	TGTGCCATCAGAAGCTCCGGACAGAACTACGAGCAGTACTTC	CAIRSSGQNYEQYF
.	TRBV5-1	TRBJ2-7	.	TGCGCCAGCAGCTTGGCCGTGCTGACAGGTGCCTACGAGCAGTACTTC	CASSLAVLTGAYEQYF
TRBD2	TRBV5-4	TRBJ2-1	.	TGTGCCAGCAGCCCTATTGCGGGGGTCTACAATGAGCAGTTCTTC	CASSPIAGVYNEQFF
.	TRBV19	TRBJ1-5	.	TGTGCCAGTAGTACCATCGTCCAGGATAAGCATTTT	CASSTIVQDKHF
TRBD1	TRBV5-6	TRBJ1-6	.	TGTGCCAGCAGCTCAGGGACAGGATATTCACCCCTCCACTTT	CASSSGTGYSPLHF
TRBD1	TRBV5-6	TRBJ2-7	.	TGTGCCAGCAGCTTGGGACAGGGTCAATACGAGCAGTACTTC	CASSLGQGQYEQYF
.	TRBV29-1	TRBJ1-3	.	TGCAGCGTTGACCCCGGACGGGGCTCTGGAAACACCATATATTTT	CSVDPGRGSGNTIYF
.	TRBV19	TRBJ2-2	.	TGTGCCAGCCTCAGGGGAGTTAGTACCGGGGAGCTGTTTTTT	CASLRGVSTGELFF
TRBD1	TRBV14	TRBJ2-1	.	TGTGCCAGCACCCAGGACAGGGGGAACTACAATGAGCAGTTCTTC	CASTQDRGNYNEQFF
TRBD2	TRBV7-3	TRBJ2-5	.	TGTGCCAGCAGCTCCGGACTAGCGGGAATGTTGGAGACCCAGTACTTC	CASSSGLAGMLETQYF
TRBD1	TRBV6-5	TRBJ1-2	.	TGTGCCAGCAGTTGGGACAGGGGAGCTAACTATGGCTACACCTTC	CASSWDRGANYGYTF
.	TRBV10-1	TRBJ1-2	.	TGCGCCAGCAGTCCCTCCGGGACATCCAATGGCTACACCTTC	CASSPSGTSNGYTF
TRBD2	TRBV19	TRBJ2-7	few	TGTGCCAGTAGTATAGCGACCGGGGGGTTCTACGAGCAGTACTTC	CASSIATGGFYEQYF
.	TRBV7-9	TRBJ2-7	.	TGTGCCAGCAGCTCGGGGGGGACGACAGGGAGCTCCTACGAGCAGTACTTC	CASSSGGTTGSSYEQYF
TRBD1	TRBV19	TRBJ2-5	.	TGTGCCAGTAGTATTGCCGGGACAGCTCGGGAGACCCAGTACTTC	CASSIAGTARETQYF
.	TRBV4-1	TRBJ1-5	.	TGCGCCAGCAGCCAAGATCTTCTACAGGAACCGCCGAGGAATCAGCCCCAGCATTTT	CASSQDLLQEPPRNQPQHF
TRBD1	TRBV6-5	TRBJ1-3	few	TGTGCCAGCAGTCTTACAGGGGAAATGGGAAACACCATATATTTT	CASSLTGEMGNTIYF
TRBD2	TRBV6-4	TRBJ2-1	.	TGTGCCAGCAGTCCCAACCGGGACGGAGCTAGCGGAGCCCCGTTCTTC	CASSPNRDGASGAPFF
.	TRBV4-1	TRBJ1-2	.	TGCGCCAGCAGCCAAGGGACACCAAACTATGGCTACACCTTC	CASSQGTPNYGYTF
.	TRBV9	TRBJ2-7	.	TGTGCCAGCAGCGTACACAAGGACTCCCACGAGCAGTACTTC	CASSVHKDSHEQYF
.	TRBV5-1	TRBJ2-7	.	TGCGCCAGCAGCTCCGGGGAATACGAGCAGTACTTC	CASSSGEYEQYF
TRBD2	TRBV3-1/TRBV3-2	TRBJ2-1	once	TGTGCCAGCAGCCGAGGCCCCGCGACTAGCGGGGGGATCACCTACAATGAGCAGTTCTTC	CASSRGPATSGGITYNEQFF
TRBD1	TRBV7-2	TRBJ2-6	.	TGTGCCAGCAGCAAGACAGGGGGCCTCTCTGGGGCCAACGTCCTGACTTTC	CASSKTGGLSGANVLTF
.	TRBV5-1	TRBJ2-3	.	TGCGCCAGCAGCGAGGGATACAGCACAGATACGCAGTATTTT	CASSEGYSTDTQYF
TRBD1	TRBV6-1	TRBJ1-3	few	TGTGCCAGCAGTGCCCGGACAGGTGGCAACTCTGGAAACACCATATATTTT	CASSARTGGNSGNTIYF
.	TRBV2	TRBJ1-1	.	TGTGCCAGCAGTGAAAGGGAGGGCACTGAAGCTTTCTTT	CASSEREGTEAFF
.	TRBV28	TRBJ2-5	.	TGTGCCAGCAGCCAGGTCACATCTGGGGCTTGGGAGACCCAGTACTTC	CASSQVTSGAWETQYF
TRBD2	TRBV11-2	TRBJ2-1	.	TGTGCCAGCAGCCCAGGAGGACTAGCCGATGAGCAGTTCTTC	CASSPGGLADEQFF
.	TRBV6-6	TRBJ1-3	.	TGTGCCGTATATGGGGTGGAGGCAAACACCATATATTTT	CAVYGVEANTIYF
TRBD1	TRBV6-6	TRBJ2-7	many	TGTGCCAGCAGTTACTCACAGGGGCTCTCCTACGAGCAGTACTTC	CASSYSQGLSYEQYF
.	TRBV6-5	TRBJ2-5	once	TGTGCCAGCAGACGGCCAGGGGTAGAGACCCAGTACTTC	CASRRPGVETQYF
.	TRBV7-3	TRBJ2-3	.	TGTGCCAGCAGCTTAACCCCCGCAGGAGATACGCAGTATTTT	CASSLTPAGDTQYF
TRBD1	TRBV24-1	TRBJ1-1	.	TGTGCCACCAGTGATCCAGCCAGGGGGTCTGAAGCTTTCTTT	CATSDPARGSEAFF
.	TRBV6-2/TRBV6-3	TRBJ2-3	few	TGTGCCAGCAGTTATTACTCTAAAACAGATACGCAGTATTTT	CASSYYSKTDTQYF
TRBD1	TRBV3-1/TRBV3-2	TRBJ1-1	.	TGTGCCAGCAGCTCATCTAGGACAGGGTATACTGAAGCTTTCTTT	CASSSSRTGYTEAFF
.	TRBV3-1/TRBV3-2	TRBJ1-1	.	TGTGCCAGCAGCCTTTTAGGGGGGGACACTGAAGCTTTCTTT	CASSLLGGDTEAFF
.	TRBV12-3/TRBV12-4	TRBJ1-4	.	TGTGCCGTCCCGGGGAATGAAAAACTGTTTTTT	CAVPGNEKLFF
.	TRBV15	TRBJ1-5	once	TGTGCCACCAGCAGCTTATCGACACCTAGCAATCAGCCCCAGCATTTT	CATSSLSTPSNQPQHF
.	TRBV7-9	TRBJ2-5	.	TGTGCCAGCAGCTCTCAAGAGACCCAGTACTTC	CASSSQETQYF
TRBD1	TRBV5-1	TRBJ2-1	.	TGCGCCAGCGGACAGGCGGCTTCCTACAATGAGCAGTTCTTC	CASGQAASYNEQFF
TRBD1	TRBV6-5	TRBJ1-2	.	TGTGCCAGCAGTTACTCCGCCGGAGGGGGCGTTTCCGGCTACACCTTC	CASSYSAGGGVSGYTF
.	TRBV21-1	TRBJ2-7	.	TGTGCCAGCTCACAGGGGGCCGCGCAGTACTTC	CASSQGAAQYF
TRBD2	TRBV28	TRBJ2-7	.	TGTGCCAGCAGATTCGGGACTACTCCCTACGAGCAGTACTTC	CASRFGTTPYEQYF
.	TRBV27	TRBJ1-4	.	TGTGCCAGCAGCTATCAGGGGCCCACTAATGAAAAACTGTTTTTT	CASSYQGPTNEKLFF
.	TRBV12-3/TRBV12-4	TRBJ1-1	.	TGTGCCAGCAGTTTTCCCTACACTGAAGCTTTCTTT	CASSFPYTEAFF
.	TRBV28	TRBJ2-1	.	TGTGCCAGCACGTCCTACACTACGGATGAGCAGTTCTTC	CASTSYTTDEQFF
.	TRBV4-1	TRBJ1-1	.	TGCGCCAGCAGCCTCTCAGGGGCGCTGAACACTGAAGCTTTCTTT	CASSLSGALNTEAFF
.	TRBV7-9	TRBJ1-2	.	TGTGCCAGCAGCTACTTACAGGATGGCTACACCTTC	CASSYLQDGYTF
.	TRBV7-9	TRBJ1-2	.	TGTGCCAGCAGCAATGATGGAGGGAGCTACACCTTC	CASSNDGGSYTF
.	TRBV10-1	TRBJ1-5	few	TGCGCCAGCAGTGAGTCCGGGAGTAGCAATCAGCCCCAGCATTTT	CASSESGSSNQPQHF
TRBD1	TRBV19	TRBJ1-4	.	TGTGCCAGTAACCCCCGGACAGGGGTTCTAAATGAAAAACTGTTTTTT	CASNPRTGVLNEKLFF
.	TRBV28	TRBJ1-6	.	TGTGCCACCTACACTAGCTCCTATAATTCACCCCTCCACTTT	CATYTSSYNSPLHF
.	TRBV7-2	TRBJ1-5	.	TGTGCCAGCAGCTTGTCAGGGCACGAGCCCCAGCATTTT	CASSLSGHEPQHF